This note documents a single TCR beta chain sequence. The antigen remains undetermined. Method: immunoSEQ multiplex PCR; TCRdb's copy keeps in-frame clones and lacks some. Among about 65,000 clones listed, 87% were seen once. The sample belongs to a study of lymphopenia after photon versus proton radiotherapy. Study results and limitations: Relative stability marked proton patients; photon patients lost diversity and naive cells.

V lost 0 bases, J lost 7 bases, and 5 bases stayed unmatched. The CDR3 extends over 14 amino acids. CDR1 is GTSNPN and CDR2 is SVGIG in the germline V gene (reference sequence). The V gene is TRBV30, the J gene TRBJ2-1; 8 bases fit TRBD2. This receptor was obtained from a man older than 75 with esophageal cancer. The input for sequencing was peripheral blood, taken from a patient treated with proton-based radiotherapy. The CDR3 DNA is TGTGCCTGGAGTGTATTAGCGGGGACAAATGAGCAGTTCTTC. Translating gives CAWSVLAGTNEQFF.